This T cell receptor (beta chain) was documented in a study of control samples from healthy donors and cancer patients (dated by TCRdb to the early 2020s). Library generation was performed with the immunoSEQ multiplex PCR assay. In TCRdb, the immuneACCESS table is reduced to in-frame sequences with V and J assigned. These tables do not hold every clone; where another copy was compared, an unresolved V gene accounts for under half, and the others remain unexplained. The sample table holds roughly 120,000 clones, of which 80% to 90% were seen once. Jointly, the top ten make up about 12% of the sample. Remarks on this clone: What this receptor recognizes is not known. No per-base quality is available; no much larger clone lies one base away.

The CDR3 runs 16 residues from the cysteine to the phenylalanine. Of all the DNA, just the CDR3 is kept, 48 bases in frame from base 1. CDR1 and CDR2 are read off the germline V gene as SGHDN and FVKESK. The trim is 0 bases for V and 8 bases for J, with a gap of 19 bases between the germline ends. Recombination joined TRBV14 with TRBJ1-2; the D gene is unclear. Sequenced material: blood. The origin of this receptor is a man aged 25 to 40 in good health. Here is the DNA: TGTGCCAGCAGCCAAGACCGTGCTTCAACGCTCGACGGCTACACCTTC. The resulting protein is CASSQDRASTLDGYTF.